The sequence of this T cell receptor (beta chain) was determined in a study of blood T cells in healthy people across ages. This clonotype was seen only once. V shed 0 bases and J shed 3 bases, with 11 bases lying between them. Germline CDR1 and CDR2: SGHAT and FQNNGV. This CDR3 region has 15 residues. A J-beta primer mix and a sample-barcoded 5' primer were used in a second PCR of about 7 to 11 cycles. TCRdb re-called the 5' RACE reads through MiXCR, storing one row per CDR3 protein. The sample consists of 1.5 million to 2 million distinct CDR3 sequences, around 48% of them appearing once. The V gene is TRBV11-2, the J gene TRBJ2-5, with D tentatively TRBD1 (5 bases). The receptor's source is a middle-aged woman in good health. The sequencing input was blood. The CDR3 region is CASSLDPGIEETQYF. The DNA for the CDR3 is TGTGCCAGCAGCTTAGATCCAGGGATCGAAGAGACCCAGTACTTC.